This passage covers 24 T cell receptor beta chains from one sample sequenced in a study of T cell repertoires in cytomegalovirus infection. For these TCRs, the target antigens are not known. TCRdb recomputed calls from the reads with MiXCR, one row per CDR3 protein. The data contain 450,000 to 550,000 distinct CDR3 sequences, more than 40% of them singletons. The specimen was cultured PBMCs, collected from culture after CMV antigen stimulation. The receptor set was obtained from a human donor in good health (CMV status not recorded). Some clones in this sample may be carry-over from other donors' samples.

This sequence joins TRBV7-2 and TRBJ1-2, with TRBD1 matching over 8 bases. The CDR3 has 14 amino acids. CDR1 is SGHTA and CDR2 is FQGNSA in the germline V gene. J was trimmed by 3 bases and V by 2 bases; bases with no gene match: 2. The CDR3 nucleotides are TGTGCCAGCAGCTTAACAGGGGGTTACTATGGCTACACCTTC. It encodes CASSLTGGYYGYTF. The variable domain in full, with the rest retrieved from reference TRBV7-2 and TRBJ1-2, is GAGVSQSPSNKVTEKGKDVELRCDPISGHTALYWYRQSLGQGLEFLIYFQGNSAPDKSGLPSDRFSAERTGGSVSTLTIQRTQQEDSAVYLCASSLTGGYYGYTFGSGTRLTVV.

This clonotype was seen a handful of times. The rearrangement joins TRBV12-3 or TRBV12-4 to TRBJ2-1; 10 bases are a match to TRBD1. This CDR3 contains 13 residues. V dropped 6 bases and J dropped 8; count of bases not matched to a gene: 4. The CDR3 nucleotides read TGTGCCAGCAGGCACGACAGGGGGCATGAGCAGTTCTTC. Translation: CASRHDRGHEQFF.

The genes are TRBV10-3 and TRBJ1-1, with TRBD1 identical over 9 bases. The CDR3 length is 16 residues. V lost 4 bases to trimming and J lost 4 bases; unmatched junction nucleotides: 10. Looked up from germline, CDR1 is ENHRY and CDR2 is SYGVKD. The CDR3 region has the DNA TGTGCCATCAGTGGGGCTTGGACAGGGGAGGGCACTGAAGCTTTCTTT. Translated, it gives CAISGAWTGEGTEAFF.

The chain links TRBV7-8 to TRBJ2-5, with 7 bases lining up with TRBD2. The CDR3 loop spans 16 amino acids. Per germline, CDR1 SGHVS and CDR2 FQNEAQ. With 5 bases clipped from V and 5 bases from J, the junction kept 14 bases outside the gene matches. In DNA form, the CDR3 reads TGTGCCAGCAGCCGAACCGTGACTAGCACTCATGAGACCCAGTACTTC. It translates to CASSRTVTSTHETQYF.

This sequence joins TRBV24-1 and TRBJ2-1, with D perhaps TRBD1 (6 bases). V gave up 3 bases and J gave up 9 bases, with 20 bases separating them. The CDR3 length is 16 residues. Germline CDR1 is KGHDR and CDR2 is SFDVKD. The CDR3 is CATSDPRQEREGEQFF. CDR3 DNA: TGTGCCACCAGTGATCCCCGACAGGAGCGAGAGGGTGAGCAGTTCTTC.

The chain employs TRBV28 and TRBJ2-3; D not certain. Deletions cut 4 bases from V and 2 bases from J, with 7 bases between. CDR1 and CDR2 from the germline V gene are MDHEN and SYDVKM. The CDR3 has 13 amino acids. The CDR3 region is CASSSPPTDTQYF. CDR3 coding DNA: TGTGCCAGCAGTTCCCCCCCCACAGATACGCAGTATTTT.

This clonotype was recorded many times. This sequence joins TRBV7-2 and TRBJ2-1; D remains unclear. This CDR3 comprises 16 residues. Germline V CDR1 and CDR2: SGHTA, FQGNSA. V was pared by 3 bases and J by 0 bases, with 12 bases between. CDR3 DNA sequence: TGTGCCAGCAGCTTTGGACCCGGAAGCTCCTACAATGAGCAGTTCTTC. Translating it yields CASSFGPGSSYNEQFF.

This clonotype has a handful of counts. The chain combines TRBV7-2 with TRBJ1-4, with D unresolved. V was pared by 10 bases and J by 8 bases, with 17 bases between. This CDR3 spans 13 amino acids. CDR1 SGHTA and CDR2 FQGNSA come from the germline V gene. The CDR3 here is CATTEATGEKLFF. CDR3 bases: TGTGCCACCACGGAAGCTACGGGGGAAAAACTGTTTTTT.

The chain links TRBV12-3 or TRBV12-4 to TRBJ2-1; 10 bases are shared with TRBD2. CDR3 length: 11 amino acids. CDR3 sequence reads: CGTSGGNEQFF. In nucleotides, the CDR3 is TGTGGGACTAGCGGTGGCAATGAGCAGTTCTTC.

The table lists this clonotype with a few counts. The V call is TRBV12-3 or TRBV12-4, the J call TRBJ1-4, with unresolved D. V gave up 4 bases and J gave up 7 bases, with 10 bases separating them. The CDR3 covers 13 residues. The CDR3 spells CASSSGNSEKLFF. The CDR3 bases are TGTGCCAGCAGTTCGGGTAATTCTGAAAAACTGTTTTTT.

This clonotype was detected only a few times. The CDR3 loop is CSARPANRGGNQPQHF. CDR3 nucleotide sequence: TGCAGTGCTAGACCGGCGAACAGGGGGGGCAATCAGCCCCAGCATTTT. The V call is TRBV20-1, the J call TRBJ1-5, with TRBD1 identical over 8 bases. CDR1 and CDR2 (germline): DFQATT, SNEGSKA (reference sequence). The CDR3 is made up of 16 amino acids. Unmatched junction bases numbered 8, after V lost 2 bases and J lost 2 bases.

This clonotype came up a few times. V is TRBV7-2 and J is TRBJ1-5; the D gene is possibly TRBD1 (5 bases). The V gene lost 3 bases and the J gene lost 2 bases, with 17 bases spanning the gap. Germline CDR1 and CDR2: SGHTA and FQGNSA. CDR3 size: 17 residues. The CDR3 DNA follows: TGTGCCAGCAGCTTGGGGACCGGACGCGGACGCAATCAGCCCCAGCATTTT. This encodes CASSLGTGRGRNQPQHF.

At least ten counts were recorded for this clonotype. The chain has TRBV12-3 or TRBV12-4 and TRBJ1-6; D gene ambiguous. The CDR3 extends over 13 amino acids. V gave up 4 bases and J gave up 4 bases, with 5 bases separating them. CDR3 bases: TGTGCCAGCAGTTCCGAGTATAATTCACCCCTCCACTTT. As protein: CASSSEYNSPLHF.

The chain uses TRBV4-1 and TRBJ2-1; D call uncertain. CDR3 length: 14 residues. The V end lost 0 bases, the J end lost 7 bases, and 10 bases lay between the germline ends. CDR1 MGHRA and CDR2 YSYEKL come from the germline V gene. CDR3: CASSQEVGFNEQFF. The CDR3, as DNA: TGCGCCAGCAGCCAAGAGGTTGGGTTTAATGAGCAGTTCTTC.

This sequence joins TRBV4-1 and TRBJ2-3; possible D gene TRBD2, 6 bases. This CDR3 contains 18 residues. Germline CDR1 reads MGHRA; CDR2 reads YSYEKL. Trimming pared 0 bases from V and 0 bases from J, leaving 16 bases between. CDR3 bases: TGCGCCAGCAGCCAAGATGAGTCGGACTACCTAAGCACAGATACGCAGTATTTT. Amino acid sequence: CASSQDESDYLSTDTQYF.

The CDR3 is CASVNRDGINQPQHF. DNA for the CDR3: TGTGCCAGCGTAAACCGGGACGGGATCAATCAGCCCCAGCATTTT. This chain joins TRBV6-1 and TRBJ1-5; D is possibly TRBD1 (5 bases). The germline V gene has CDR1 MNHNS and CDR2 SASEGT. The V gene lost 8 bases and the J gene lost 3 bases, with 17 bases spanning the gap. The CDR3 contains 15 residues.

This clonotype has just a few counts. The chain recombines TRBV7-2 with TRBJ2-3; D perhaps matches TRBD2 (7 bases). Germline CDR1 and CDR2: SGHTA and FQGNSA. V was trimmed by 5 bases and J by 4 bases, leaving 19 bases between them. The CDR3 spans 16 residues. The CDR3 nucleotides read TGTGCCAGCAGCCTCTTTGGGGGGGGGGCAGCAGATACGCAGTATTTT. Translated, it gives CASSLFGGGAADTQYF.

This clonotype appeared a few times. The rearrangement links TRBV4-1 to TRBJ2-3; 10 nucleotides line up with TRBD2. Germline CDR1 and CDR2: MGHRA and YSYEKL. V gave up 4 bases and J gave up 3 bases; unmatched junction bases: 4. CDR3 length equals 15 residues. The CDR3 spells CASSPGLAETDTQYF. The CDR3 bases are TGCGCCAGCAGCCCCGGACTAGCGGAAACAGATACGCAGTATTTT.

This chain joins TRBV6-1 and TRBJ2-7; 9 bases line up with TRBD2. CDR1 MNHNS and CDR2 SASEGT come from the germline V gene. The V segment lost 7 bases and the J segment 2 bases; nucleotides outside the gene matches: 9. There are 15 residues in the CDR3. The CDR3 region has the DNA TGTGCCAGCAACTTAAGGACTAGCGATGCCTACGAGCAGTACTTC. Protein sequence: CASNLRTSDAYEQYF.

The sample holds a few counts of this clonotype. The chain employs TRBV7-2 and TRBJ1-2; TRBD1 might be the D (5 bases). CDR1 is SGHTA and CDR2 is FQGNSA in the germline V gene. CDR3 size: 13 residues. Trimming took off 5 bases at V and 9 bases at J, with 16 bases between the two ends. CDR3 sequence: CASSAQSPGRYTF. The CDR3 nucleotides read TGTGCCAGCAGCGCCCAATCACCGGGGCGCTACACCTTC.

This clonotype has only a few counts. The chain uses TRBV7-2 and TRBJ2-5; D may be TRBD2 (7 bases). Trimming removed 8 bases at V and 5 bases at J, with 15 bases between. Germline CDR1 and CDR2: SGHTA and FQGNSA. The CDR3 is made up of 13 amino acids. The DNA of the CDR3 is TGTGCCAGCTCCACCGGGGGGCGGGAGACCCAGTACTTC. It translates to CASSTGGRETQYF.

The gene calls are TRBV19 and TRBJ2-3, with D tentatively TRBD2 (5 bases). This CDR3 has 11 residues. V was cut by 8 bases and J by 6 bases, with 9 bases left in between. Germline V gene data show CDR1 as LNHDA and CDR2 as SQIVND (reference sequence). CDR3: CASRGSDTQYF. In DNA form, the CDR3 reads TGTGCCAGTCGGGGATCCGATACGCAGTATTTT.

V usage is TRBV29-1 and J usage is TRBJ2-1, with D hard to call. This CDR3 spans 12 amino acids. The ends were cut back, 4 bases at V and 6 bases at J, with 10 bases in the middle. The germline CDR1 and CDR2 sequences are SQVTM and ANQGSEA. CDR3 nucleotide sequence: TGCAGCGTTGGTCCCCGCCTCAATGAGCAGTTCTTC. Translation gives CSVGPRLNEQFF.

The chain carries TRBV28 and TRBJ1-2, with D hard to call. CDR1 and CDR2 (germline): MDHEN, SYDVKM. V was pared by 6 bases and J by 4 bases, with 9 bases between. The length of the CDR3 is 12 residues. DNA for the CDR3: TGTGCCAGCAGCACGGGGTTCTATGGCTACACCTTC. This codes for CASSTGFYGYTF.